This entry lists 2 T cell receptor beta chains sequenced from one sample in a study of regulatory T cells in long-lasting Graves disease. For TCR beta, libraries came from iRepertoire HTBI primers and Arm-PCR of CDR3 regions. Each CDR3 protein is one row after TCRdb ran MiXCR on the multiplex PCR reads. Of a few hundred thousand distinct CDR3 sequences listed, 18% are singletons. Time point of the sample: newly diagnosed GD, antithyroid drugs for less than 3 months. PBMC RNA was the source of the TCR library. This sample was shared with a second study, whose subject was T cells in Graves' hyperthyroidism and ophthalmopathy.

Sequenced material: peripheral blood mononuclear cells (PBMCs), taken at new diagnosis, from a patient treated with antithyroid drugs. Source of these receptors: a woman aged 25 to 39 with Graves disease.

This clonotype was recorded at least ten times. The chain combines TRBV12-3 or TRBV12-4 with TRBJ1-6, with 11 bases aligning to TRBD1. The CDR3 has 14 residues. With 4 bases clipped from V and 8 bases from J, the junction kept 1 base outside the gene matches. In DNA, the CDR3 is TGTGCCAGCAGTTGGGACAGGGGGTATTCACCCCTCCACTTT. Protein product: CASSWDRGYSPLHF.

The chain joins TRBV7-6 to TRBJ2-5, with TRBD2 matching over 8 bases. Unmatched junction bases numbered 4, after V lost 5 bases and J lost 5 bases. CDR3 size: 13 residues. CDR1 is SGHVS and CDR2 is FNYEAQ in the germline V gene. The CDR3 DNA reads TGTGCCAGCAGCGGGACTAGGGGGGAGACCCAGTACTTC. Its translation is CASSGTRGETQYF.